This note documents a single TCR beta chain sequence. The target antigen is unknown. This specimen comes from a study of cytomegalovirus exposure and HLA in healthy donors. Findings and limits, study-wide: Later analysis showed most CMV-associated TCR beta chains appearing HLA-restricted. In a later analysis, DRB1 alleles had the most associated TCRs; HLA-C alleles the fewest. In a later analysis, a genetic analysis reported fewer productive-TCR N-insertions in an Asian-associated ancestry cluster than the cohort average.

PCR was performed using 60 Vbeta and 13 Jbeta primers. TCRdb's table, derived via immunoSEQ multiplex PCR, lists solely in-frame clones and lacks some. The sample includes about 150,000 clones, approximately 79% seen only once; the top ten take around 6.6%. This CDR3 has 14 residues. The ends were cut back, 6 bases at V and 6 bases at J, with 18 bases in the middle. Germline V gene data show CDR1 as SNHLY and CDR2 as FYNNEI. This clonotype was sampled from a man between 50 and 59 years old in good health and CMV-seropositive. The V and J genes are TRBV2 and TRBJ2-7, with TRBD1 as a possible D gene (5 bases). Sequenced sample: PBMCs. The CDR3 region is CASRNGQGSLEQYF. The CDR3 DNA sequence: TGTGCCAGCAGGAATGGGCAGGGATCTCTCGAGCAGTACTTC.